This T cell receptor (beta chain) was recorded in a study of CD8 T cells in cerebrospinal fluid in Alzheimer's disease. Study-wide findings and caveats: Versus healthy subjects, Alzheimer's patients more often had clones of at least 3%.

The germline V gene encodes CDR1 SQVTM and CDR2 ANQGSEA. The CDR3 runs 14 residues. This clonotype is identified as large (0.1 to 1%) from frequency. Its antigen is unidentified. TCRdb processed the 10x single-cell sequencing reads again and assigns one entry to each CDR3 protein, with no DNA. The repertoire table contains several hundred distinct CDR3 sequences. Material for sequencing was cerebrospinal fluid. This clonotype was sampled from a human donor in good health. The chain combines TRBV29-1 with TRBJ2-3; TCRdb selects TRBD1, and the lack of DNA leaves this call unchecked. The CDR3 region is CSVTGTGDTDTQYF.